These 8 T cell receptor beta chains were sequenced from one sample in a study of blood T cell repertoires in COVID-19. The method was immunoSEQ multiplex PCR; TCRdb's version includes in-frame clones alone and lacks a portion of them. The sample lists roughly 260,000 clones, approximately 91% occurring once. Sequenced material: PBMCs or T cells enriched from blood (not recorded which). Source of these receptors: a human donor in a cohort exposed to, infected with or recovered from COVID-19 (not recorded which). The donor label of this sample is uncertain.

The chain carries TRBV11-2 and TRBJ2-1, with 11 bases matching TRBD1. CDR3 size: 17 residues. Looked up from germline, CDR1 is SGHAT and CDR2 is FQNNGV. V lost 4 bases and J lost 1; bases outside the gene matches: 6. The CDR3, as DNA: TGTGCCAGCAGCTCAGTGGACAGGGGGCAGTCCTACAATGAGCAGTTCTTC. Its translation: CASSSVDRGQSYNEQFF.

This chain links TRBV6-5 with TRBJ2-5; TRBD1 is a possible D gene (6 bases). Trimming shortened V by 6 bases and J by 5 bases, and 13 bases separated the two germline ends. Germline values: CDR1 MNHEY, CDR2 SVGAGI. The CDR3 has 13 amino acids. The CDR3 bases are TGTGCCAGCAGACAGGGACCCTACGAGACCCAGTACTTC. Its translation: CASRQGPYETQYF.

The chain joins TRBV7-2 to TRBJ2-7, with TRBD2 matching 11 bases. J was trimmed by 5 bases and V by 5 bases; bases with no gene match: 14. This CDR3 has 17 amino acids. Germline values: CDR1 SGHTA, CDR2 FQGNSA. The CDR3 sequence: CASSLSASGGPRDEQYF. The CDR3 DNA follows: TGTGCCAGCAGCCTTAGTGCTAGCGGGGGGCCCCGGGACGAGCAGTACTTC.

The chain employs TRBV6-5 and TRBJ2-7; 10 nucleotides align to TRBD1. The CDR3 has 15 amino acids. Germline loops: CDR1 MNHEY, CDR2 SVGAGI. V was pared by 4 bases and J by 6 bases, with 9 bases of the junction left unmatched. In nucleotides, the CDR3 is TGTGCCAGCAGTTTCGCCGGGACAGGGGCCGGCGAGCAGTACTTC. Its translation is CASSFAGTGAGEQYF.

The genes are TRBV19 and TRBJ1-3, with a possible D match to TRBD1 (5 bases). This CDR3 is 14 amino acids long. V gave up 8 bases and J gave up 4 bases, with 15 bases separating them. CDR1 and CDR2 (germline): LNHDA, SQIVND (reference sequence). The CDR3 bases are TGTGCCAGTCTTCTTCCAGGGTTGGGAAACACCATATATTTT. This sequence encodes CASLLPGLGNTIYF.

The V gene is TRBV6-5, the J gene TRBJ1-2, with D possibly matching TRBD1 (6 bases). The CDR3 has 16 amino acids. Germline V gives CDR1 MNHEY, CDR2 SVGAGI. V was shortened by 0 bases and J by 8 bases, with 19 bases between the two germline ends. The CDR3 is CASSYSIGQRMGGYTF. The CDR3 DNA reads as TGTGCCAGCAGTTACTCGATTGGACAGAGAATGGGAGGCTACACCTTC.

CDR3 in amino acids: CAWSVSGHLNTEAFF. The CDR3 nucleotides are TGTGCCTGGAGTGTAAGTGGCCACCTTAACACTGAAGCTTTCTTT. The J gene is TRBJ1-1, the V gene TRBV30; no definite D call. Germline CDR1 is GTSNPN and CDR2 is SVGIG (reference sequence). Trimming took 0 bases from V and 2 from J, leaving 13 bases between them. The CDR3 loop spans 15 amino acids.

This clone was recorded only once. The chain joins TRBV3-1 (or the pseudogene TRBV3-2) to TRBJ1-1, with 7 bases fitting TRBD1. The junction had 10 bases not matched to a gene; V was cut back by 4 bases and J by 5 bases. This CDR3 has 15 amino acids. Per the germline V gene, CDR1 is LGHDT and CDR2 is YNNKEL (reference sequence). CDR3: CASSPRTGVRTEAFF. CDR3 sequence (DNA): TGTGCCAGCAGCCCTCGAACAGGGGTCAGGACTGAAGCTTTCTTT.